The entry that follows covers one TCR beta chain sequence. These data come from a study of blood T cell repertoires in COVID-19. About the study: PBMCs, B-cell-depleted T cells, or T cells provided the cDNA or gDNA that made up the material.

Study processing details: How many nucleated cells were present was estimated from reference gene primer amplification. Sequenced by immunoSEQ multiplex PCR; TCRdb stores in-frame clones only, minus some. V, J and clone size are those of that table, while D and trimming were read from the DNA. The data hold 130,000 to 150,000 clones, with roughly 80% observed a single time. V trimming: 5 bases; J trimming: 3 bases; junction bases outside the gene matches: 14. The germline V gene encodes CDR1 SGHTA and CDR2 FQGNSA. The length of the CDR3 is 18 residues. The sequence came from an elderly woman with acute or convalescent COVID-19. The chain has TRBV7-2 and TRBJ2-1; 9 bases line up with TRBD2. Sequenced material: peripheral blood. The CDR3 sequence: CASSKPPGAGGFYNEQFF. In nucleotides, the CDR3 is TGTGCCAGCAGCAAACCCCCTGGAGCGGGGGGTTTCTACAATGAGCAGTTCTTC.